Listed below are T cell receptor beta chains from one sample, sequenced in a study of OX40 agonist ivuxolimab in advanced cancers. The method was immunoSEQ multiplex PCR; TCRdb's version includes in-frame clones alone and lacks a portion of them. Here the sample spans roughly 100,000 clones, roughly 89% being singletons. The source material was CD4+ or CD8+ T cells sorted from blood, sampled in a trial of the OX40 agonist ivuxolimab. The receptors stem from an adult with an advanced solid tumor such as melanoma, head and neck, liver or kidney cancer. CDR3s include the opening cysteine and the closing phenylalanine or tryptophan. A D gene is named only where the DNA matches it firmly. The size entry is marked missing in some rows and otherwise reads once, few, many or a size class.

d_call j_call clone_size v_call cdr3_nt cdr3_aa
TRBD2 TRBJ2-5 once TRBV10-3 TGTGCCATCAGTGACAGGGAGGGCGTTGGAGAGACCCAGTACTTC CAISDREGVGETQYF
NA TRBJ1-2 NA TRBV28 TGTGCCAGCACCCCAGTGCCCCCTGGGGGCTACACCTTC CASTPVPPGGYTF
TRBD1 TRBJ2-7 NA TRBV6-5 TGTGCCAGCAGTGTCCGGGACAGCTCCTACGAGCAGTACTTC CASSVRDSSYEQYF
NA TRBJ2-1 NA TRBV7-6 TGTGCCAGCAGCTTAGCCGGTTCATGGAGCTCCTACAATGAGCAGTTCTTC CASSLAGSWSSYNEQFF
NA TRBJ2-2 NA TRBV2 TGTGCCAGCGGTGAATTGGACTATTCCGGGGAGCTGTTTTTT CASGELDYSGELFF
NA TRBJ1-5 NA TRBV28 TGTGCCAGCAGTTTAGCCAGGGAAGATCAGCCCCAGCATTTT CASSLAREDQPQHF
TRBD1 TRBJ1-2 NA TRBV9 TGTGCCAGCAGCGTAGCTTCAGGGGGCTTGAACTATGGCTACACCTTC CASSVASGGLNYGYTF
TRBD1 TRBJ2-5 NA TRBV5-1 TGCGCCAGCAGCTTGGGAATCAGGGGGCATATAAGAGAGCAAGAGACCCAGTACTTC CASSLGIRGHIREQETQYF
NA TRBJ2-2 NA TRBV4-3 TGCGCCAGCAGCCAAGAAGCTAAGGGGCCCACCGGGGAGCTGTTTTTT CASSQEAKGPTGELFF
TRBD2 TRBJ2-7 NA TRBV7-2 TGTGCCAGCAGATCCACTAGCGGGGGGCCCTACGAGCAGTACTTC CASRSTSGGPYEQYF
NA TRBJ2-3 NA TRBV10-3 TGTGCCATCTCGGTTGCCGGGAAGACAGATACGCAGTATTTT CAISVAGKTDTQYF
NA TRBJ2-7 NA TRBV10-2 TGCGCCAGCAGGGACACATCTTGGGACTCCTACGAGCAGTACTTC CASRDTSWDSYEQYF
NA TRBJ1-2 NA TRBV5-4 TGTGCCAGCAGCCCGGGGCCCGCGAGTTTCTATGGCTACACCTTC CASSPGPASFYGYTF
NA TRBJ1-2 NA TRBV28 TGTGCCAGCAGGACCCCCGGGACCCCAGGTAACACCTTC CASRTPGTPGNTF
TRBD1 TRBJ1-3 NA TRBV5-4 TGTGCCAGCAGCCCGGGACAGATCTCTGGAAACACCATATATTTT CASSPGQISGNTIYF
TRBD1 TRBJ1-2 NA TRBV28 TGTGCCAGCAGCCCGGACAGGGGAAGATATGGCTACACCTTC CASSPDRGRYGYTF
TRBD1 TRBJ2-3 NA TRBV2 TGTGCCGGGGACAGGGGGCCAGATACGCAGTATTTT CAGDRGPDTQYF
TRBD1 TRBJ1-6 NA TRBV6-1 TGTGCCAGCAGAGGAAACAGGGGTGGCAATTCACCCCTCCACTTT CASRGNRGGNSPLHF
NA TRBJ1-1 NA TRBV28 TGTGCCAGCTCCCTCGGCGGAAAGGGGATAACTGAAGCTTTCTTT CASSLGGKGITEAFF
TRBD2 TRBJ2-1 NA TRBV15 TGTGCCACCAGCAGGGATAGCGGGGGGTACAATGAGCAGTTCTTC CATSRDSGGYNEQFF
NA TRBJ1-4 NA TRBV6-1 TGTGCCAGCAGTGAAGGGGCAACTAATGAAAAACTGTTTTTT CASSEGATNEKLFF
TRBD2 TRBJ2-7 NA TRBV18 TGTGCCAGCTCACCGAGCGGGGGGATCTACGAGCAGTACTTC CASSPSGGIYEQYF
NA TRBJ1-2 NA TRBV30 TGTGCCTCGATCCCGGAATGGGGCTATGGCTACACCTTC CASIPEWGYGYTF
NA TRBJ1-6 NA TRBV5-1 TGCGCCAGCAGCTTGTGGGACCCGAATTTAACCCTCCACTTT CASSLWDPNLTLHF
TRBD1 TRBJ2-4 NA TRBV7-8 TGTGCCAGCAGCTTAGTAGAGGGGGCGAACATTCAGTACTTC CASSLVEGANIQYF
TRBD1 TRBJ2-4 NA TRBV4-1 TGCGCCAGCAGCCAAGGGACAGGAAACATTCAGTACTTC CASSQGTGNIQYF
NA TRBJ2-7 NA TRBV7-9 TGTGCCAGCAGCGGGGGGAGAGCCTACGAGCAGTACTTC CASSGGRAYEQYF
TRBD1 TRBJ2-7 NA TRBV11-3 TGTGCCAGCAGCTTACAGGGGGCCTCCTACGAGCAGTACTTC CASSLQGASYEQYF
TRBD1 TRBJ1-5 NA TRBV19 TGTGCCAGTAAAGGACAGGGCGATCAGCCCCAGCATTTT CASKGQGDQPQHF
TRBD1 TRBJ1-1 few TRBV4-1 TGCGCCAGCAGCCAAGGACAGGGGGCTAACACTGAAGCTTTCTTT CASSQGQGANTEAFF
NA TRBJ2-4 NA TRBV5-8 TGTGCCAGCAGCTTCTTTGGGGCGAACCTCGGTGGAAACATTCAGTACTTC CASSFFGANLGGNIQYF
TRBD2 TRBJ2-3 NA TRBV7-2 TGTGCCAGCAGCTTACGGGGGGTAAGCGCAGATACGCAGTATTTT CASSLRGVSADTQYF
NA TRBJ1-1 NA TRBV30 TGTGCTTACGACCCGTCGAACACTGAAGCTTTCTTT CAYDPSNTEAFF
TRBD1 TRBJ1-1 NA TRBV10-3 TGTGCCATCAGGGCTCGTTCAGGGGGCTGGACCACTGAAGCTTTCTTT CAIRARSGGWTTEAFF
NA TRBJ1-4 NA TRBV5-1 TGCGCCAGCAGCTTGACTGGACCCGATGAAAAACTGTTTTTT CASSLTGPDEKLFF
NA TRBJ2-5 NA TRBV4-1 TGCGCCAGCAGCCAAGGGGGGGCCAGGGAGACCCAGTACTTC CASSQGGARETQYF
TRBD2 TRBJ2-2 NA TRBV9 TGTGCCAGCAGCAAAACCGGGACTAGCGGAACCGGGGAGCTGTTTTTT CASSKTGTSGTGELFF
NA TRBJ2-3 NA TRBV11-2 TGTGCCAGCAGCTTAGCTCGGACAAGCACAGATACGCAGTATTTT CASSLARTSTDTQYF
TRBD2 TRBJ2-1 NA TRBV5-1 TGCGCCAGCAGCTTCGGGACTAGCTTTAATGAGCAGTTCTTC CASSFGTSFNEQFF
TRBD2 TRBJ2-7 NA TRBV27 TGTGCCAGCAGAAGCGGGGGGGCCGACTCCTACGAGCAGTACTTC CASRSGGADSYEQYF
TRBD1 TRBJ1-4 NA TRBV18 TGTGCCAGCTCACCAAAGGGGGCGGACGAAAAACTGTTTTTT CASSPKGADEKLFF
NA TRBJ2-7 NA TRBV4-3 TGCGCCAGCAGCCAAGAGGTGCGCTGGGGCTACGAGCAGTACTTC CASSQEVRWGYEQYF
NA TRBJ1-2 NA TRBV7-2 TGTGCCAGCAGCTCTCGGGACTTACAAGGCTACACCTTC CASSSRDLQGYTF
TRBD1 TRBJ1-2 NA TRBV7-2 TGTGCCAGCAGCTTAGAGGGGACAGGGAGCTATGGCTACACCTTC CASSLEGTGSYGYTF